The TCR beta chain described here comes from a study of T cell changes during pregnancy in multiple sclerosis. Clones were read by immunoSEQ multiplex PCR, and TCRdb kept only the in-frame ones, dropping some. The sample consists of approximately 23,000 clones, roughly nine tenths of them appearing once. Trimming removed 2 bases at V and 6 bases at J, with 13 bases between. This CDR3 contains 14 residues. CDR1 and CDR2 from the germline V gene are SGHAT and FQNNGV. The sequencing used CD4+ T cells from peripheral blood mononuclear cells, collected after pregnancy. The source of this sequence is a female donor in good health, enrolled as a control in a pregnancy study. The V gene is TRBV11-2, the J gene TRBJ1-2; TRBD1 might be the D (5 bases). The CDR3 DNA sequence: TGTGCCAGCAGCTTATTGATATGGGGCAATGGCTACACCTTC. Translation gives CASSLLIWGNGYTF.